Each of the 25 T cell receptor beta chains below was sequenced from the same sample in a study of cytomegalovirus exposure and HLA in healthy donors. PCR employed 60 Vbeta and 13 Jbeta primers. Data came from immunoSEQ multiplex PCR; TCRdb stores just in-frame clones and leaves some out. Recorded for this sample: about 160,000 clones. The sequenced material came from PBMCs. The receptor set was obtained from a man aged 30 to 45 in good health and CMV-seronegative.

The V gene is TRBV11-2, the J gene TRBJ1-2; D is unresolved. The CDR3 covers 13 residues. Germline loops: CDR1 SGHAT, CDR2 FQNNGV. The V gene lost 2 bases and the J gene lost 3 bases, with 7 bases spanning the gap. In DNA, the CDR3 is TGTGCCAGCAGCTTAACAGTAGACTATGGCTACACCTTC. Its protein is CASSLTVDYGYTF.

V gene TRBV27 combines with J gene TRBJ2-1; 7 bases agree with TRBD2. V dropped 4 bases and J dropped 5; count of bases not matched to a gene: 8. This CDR3 comprises 15 residues. The germline CDR1 and CDR2 sequences are MNHEY and SMNVEV (reference sequence). CDR3 loop: CASSYRDYPNNEQFF. CDR3 nucleotide sequence: TGTGCCAGCAGTTACCGGGACTACCCAAACAATGAGCAGTTCTTC.

The V call is TRBV6-5, the J call TRBJ2-3; 13 bases line up with TRBD2. V lost 7 bases and J lost 5; bases outside the gene matches: 3. Looked up from germline, CDR1 is MNHEY and CDR2 is SVGAGI. The CDR3 length is 14 residues. The CDR3 region has the DNA TGTGCCAGCAAACTAGCGGGAGGGGTAGATACGCAGTATTTT. This codes for CASKLAGGVDTQYF.

V and J are TRBV10-2 and TRBJ1-2; 9 bases match TRBD1. This CDR3 contains 18 residues. J was trimmed by 5 bases and V by 4 bases; bases with no gene match: 17. Germline V gene sequence: CDR1 WSHSY, CDR2 SAAADI. The chain's CDR3 is CASSGLPGQGGPLYGYTF. CDR3 coding DNA: TGCGCCAGCAGTGGACTTCCGGGACAGGGTGGTCCCTTATATGGCTACACCTTC.

This rearrangement joins TRBV30 to TRBJ1-2; tentatively, D is TRBD1 (5 bases). CDR1 is GTSNPN and CDR2 is SVGIG in the germline V gene (reference sequence). This CDR3 is 13 amino acids long. V dropped 2 bases and J dropped 2 bases, with 9 bases sitting between them. The CDR3: CAWSKAGNYGYTF. CDR3 sequence (DNA): TGTGCCTGGAGTAAGGCAGGGAACTATGGCTACACCTTC.

Here the CDR3 reads CASSLTGGFNQPQHF. In DNA form, the CDR3 reads TGTGCCAGCAGTCTCACAGGGGGTTTCAATCAGCCCCAGCATTTT. The genes are TRBV27 and TRBJ1-5, with TRBD1 identical over 8 bases. This CDR3 is 15 amino acids long. V lost 5 bases, J lost 3 bases, and 6 bases stayed unmatched. CDR1 and CDR2 (germline): MNHEY, SMNVEV (reference sequence).

The chain combines TRBV6-1 with TRBJ2-5; no clear D gene. Trimming took 7 bases from V and 3 from J, leaving 9 bases between them. In germline, CDR1 is MNHNS, CDR2 SASEGT. The CDR3 is 12 amino acids. The CDR3 DNA reads as TGTGCCAGCACGAGGCGAGAAGAGACCCAGTACTTC. It specifies CASTRREETQYF.

This chain connects TRBV7-9 to TRBJ1-1, with a weak D call TRBD1 (5 bases). V was shortened by 2 bases and J by 6 bases, with 10 bases between the two germline ends. This CDR3 spans 13 amino acids. Germline V gene lookup returns CDR1 SEHNR and CDR2 FQNEAQ (reference sequence). CDR3 coding DNA: TGTGCCAGCAGCTTACAGGGTCGGGCTGAAGCTTTCTTT. Amino acids: CASSLQGRAEAFF.

The chain employs TRBV10-3 and TRBJ2-7, with 7 bases that match TRBD1. CDR1 is ENHRY and CDR2 is SYGVKD in the germline V gene. J lost 6 bases, V lost 3 bases, and 11 bases had no gene match. The CDR3 has 15 residues. CDR3 amino acids: CAISDIQGPELEQYF. CDR3 bases: TGTGCCATCAGTGATATACAGGGGCCGGAACTCGAGCAGTACTTC.

The rearrangement joins TRBV15 to TRBJ2-7; D is possibly TRBD1 (5 bases). With 0 bases removed from V and 6 bases from J, the gap between germline ends came to 12 bases. The CDR3 length is 14 residues. The germline gives CDR1 LNHNV, CDR2 YYDKDF (reference sequence). The CDR3 DNA sequence: TGTGCCACCAGCAGAGATCAGGGCGCTCTCGAGCAGTACTTC. Translated: CATSRDQGALEQYF.

This sequence joins TRBV28 and TRBJ1-2, with 7 bases lining up with TRBD1. The trim removed 4 bases at V and 10 bases at J, leaving 12 bases unmatched. Per germline, CDR1 MDHEN and CDR2 SYDVKM. This CDR3 region has 14 residues. CDR3 in amino acids: CASSSPDRSPDYTF. The CDR3 region has the DNA TGTGCCAGCAGTTCCCCGGACAGGAGCCCTGACTACACCTTC.

The V and J genes are TRBV5-5 and TRBJ1-5; a possible D gene is TRBD1 (5 bases). Deletions cut 4 bases from V and 2 bases from J, with 16 bases between. This CDR3 is 16 amino acids long. Germline values: CDR1 SGHKS, CDR2 YYEKEE (reference sequence). The CDR3 sequence: CASSPIGGTGNQPQHF. The CDR3, as DNA: TGTGCCAGCAGCCCAATTGGGGGGACGGGCAATCAGCCCCAGCATTTT.

V usage is TRBV4-1 and J usage is TRBJ2-1; 13 bases align to TRBD2. The CDR3 runs to 18 residues. V gave up 4 bases and J gave up 4 bases; unmatched junction bases: 10. Germline CDR1 reads MGHRA; CDR2 reads YSYEKL. The CDR3 DNA reads TGCGCCAGCAGCCCACGACGGACTAGCGGGAGTGAGTACAATGAGCAGTTCTTC. Its protein is CASSPRRTSGSEYNEQFF.

V and J are TRBV2 and TRBJ1-4; the match to TRBD1 covers 7 bases. The CDR3 runs to 16 residues. V lost 2 bases to trimming and J lost 10 bases; unmatched junction nucleotides: 13. In germline, CDR1 is SNHLY, CDR2 FYNNEI. The CDR3: CASSEIQATGAGKLFF. CDR3 DNA: TGTGCCAGCAGTGAAATTCAGGCTACAGGGGCAGGAAAACTGTTTTTT.

The chain carries TRBV5-5 and TRBJ1-1; the match to TRBD1 covers 10 bases. The germline V gene encodes CDR1 SGHKS and CDR2 YYEKEE (reference sequence). With V trimmed by 4 bases and J by 1 base, 1 base remained unmatched. This CDR3 has 14 amino acids. The DNA for the CDR3 is TGTGCCAGCAGCCGACAGGGGGCGAACACTGAAGCTTTCTTT. Translation gives CASSRQGANTEAFF. Full variable domain (outside the CDR3, taken from reference TRBV5-5 and TRBJ1-1): DAGVTQSPTHLIKTRGQQVTLRCSPISGHKSVSWYQQVLGQGPQFIFQYYEKEERGRGNFPDRFSARQFPNYSSELNVNALLLGDSALYLCASSRQGANTEAFFGQGTRLTVV.

The chain has TRBV4-3 and TRBJ2-2; D perhaps matches TRBD2 (6 bases). This CDR3 is 16 amino acids long. Trimming removed 3 bases at V and 2 bases at J, with 13 bases between. CDR1 LGHNA and CDR2 YSLEER come from the germline V gene. The DNA for the CDR3 is TGCGCCAGCAGCCAGGGCCCGGGACTTAACACCGGGGAGCTGTTTTTT. Protein sequence: CASSQGPGLNTGELFF.

CDR3 bases: TGTGCCACCCGAGAGGGTGAGTACGAGCAGTACTTC. Protein sequence: CATREGEYEQYF. The V and J genes are TRBV15 and TRBJ2-7; TRBD2 might be the D (5 bases). The CDR3 has 12 residues. Germline CDR1 LNHNV, CDR2 YYDKDF (reference sequence). V gave up 8 bases and J gave up 4 bases, with 12 bases separating them.

V gene TRBV5-1 combines with J gene TRBJ1-5; tentative D call: TRBD1 (6 bases). V gave up 4 bases and J gave up 5 bases, with 10 bases separating them. This CDR3 has 13 amino acids. The V gene's germline CDR1 is SGHRS and CDR2 YFSETQ. The CDR3 DNA is TGCGCCAGCAGCCCGGACAGCTATCAGCCCCAGCATTTT. This gives the protein CASSPDSYQPQHF.

V is TRBV10-1 and J is TRBJ2-1; 7 nucleotides align to TRBD2. V was clipped by 1 base and J by 5 bases; unmatched bases: 5. This CDR3 spans 15 amino acids. Germline V gene lookup returns CDR1 WNHNN and CDR2 SYGVQD (reference sequence). The CDR3 loop reads CASSEFGTSDNEQFF. CDR3 sequence (DNA): TGCGCCAGCAGTGAGTTCGGAACTAGCGACAATGAGCAGTTCTTC.

The chain uses TRBV9 and TRBJ2-1, with D possibly matching TRBD2 (7 bases). In germline, CDR1 is SGDLS, CDR2 YYNGEE. The V gene lost 4 bases and the J gene lost 1 base, with 18 bases spanning the gap. The CDR3 has 17 amino acids. The DNA of the CDR3 is TGTGCCAGCAGCCCCCGGGGGGCGGGTTCGTCCTACAATGAGCAGTTCTTC. This encodes CASSPRGAGSSYNEQFF.

The DNA for the CDR3 is TGCGCCAGCACCATGCTTCCGGGACAGGTGTTTGGCTACACCTTC. This gives the protein CASTMLPGQVFGYTF. V gene TRBV5-1 combines with J gene TRBJ1-2; TRBD1 matches 8 bases. CDR1 is SGHRS and CDR2 is YFSETQ in the germline V gene. Unmatched junction bases numbered 14, after V lost 6 bases and J lost 7 bases. The length of the CDR3 is 15 residues.

The rearrangement joins TRBV6-5 to TRBJ1-5; the match to TRBD1 covers 7 bases. CDR1 and CDR2 (germline): MNHEY, SVGAGI. V shed 4 bases, J shed 5 bases, and the junction held 5 bases outside the gene matches. The CDR3 covers 14 residues. The DNA of the CDR3 is TGTGCCAGCAGTTCCGCGACAGGGCATCAGCCCCAGCATTTT. It encodes CASSSATGHQPQHF.

The chain links TRBV7-2 to TRBJ2-7, with 7 nucleotides matching TRBD1. CDR1 SGHTA and CDR2 FQGNSA come from the germline V gene. This CDR3 has 15 residues. J gave up 3 bases and V 4 bases, and 9 bases lay outside the gene matches. CDR3 sequence reads: CASSWNRDSHYEQYF. The CDR3 nucleotides read TGTGCCAGCAGCTGGAACCGGGACAGTCACTACGAGCAGTACTTC.

The chain combines TRBV27 with TRBJ2-1, with 12 positions matching TRBD2. The V segment lost 5 bases and the J segment 8 bases; nucleotides outside the gene matches: 10. The CDR3 contains 16 residues. Germline V CDR1 and CDR2: MNHEY, SMNVEV (reference sequence). CDR3: CASSVRTSGTGYEQFF. The CDR3, as DNA: TGTGCCAGCAGTGTCCGGACTAGCGGGACCGGGTATGAGCAGTTCTTC.

The rearrangement links TRBV2 to TRBJ2-7, with TRBD2 matching 12 bases. The CDR3 totals 15 residues. The V and J ends lost 6 bases and 3 bases, in that order; junction bases with no gene match: 6. Germline CDR1 and CDR2: SNHLY and FYNNEI. The CDR3 DNA is TGTGCCAGCAGGTACTCGACTAGCGGGAGCTACGAGCAGTACTTC. This codes for CASRYSTSGSYEQYF.